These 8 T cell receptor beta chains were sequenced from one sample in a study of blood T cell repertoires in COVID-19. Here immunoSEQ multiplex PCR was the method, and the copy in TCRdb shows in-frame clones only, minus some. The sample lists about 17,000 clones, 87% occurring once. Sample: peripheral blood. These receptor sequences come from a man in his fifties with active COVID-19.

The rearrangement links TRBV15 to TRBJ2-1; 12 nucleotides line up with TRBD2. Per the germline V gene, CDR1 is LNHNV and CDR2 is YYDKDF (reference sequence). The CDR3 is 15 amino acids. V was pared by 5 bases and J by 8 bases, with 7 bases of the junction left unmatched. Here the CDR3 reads CATSGRLAGEDEQFF. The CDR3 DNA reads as TGTGCCACCAGCGGGCGACTAGCGGGAGAGGATGAGCAGTTCTTC.

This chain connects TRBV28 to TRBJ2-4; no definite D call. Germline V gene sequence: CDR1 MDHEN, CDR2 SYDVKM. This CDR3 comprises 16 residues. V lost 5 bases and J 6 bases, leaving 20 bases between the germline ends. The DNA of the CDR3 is TGTGCCAGCAGTCTCGACTCTACGAGCCTGGGAAACATTCAGTACTTC. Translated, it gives CASSLDSTSLGNIQYF. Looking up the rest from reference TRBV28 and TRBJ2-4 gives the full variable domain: DVKVTQSSRYLVKRTGEKVFLECVQDMDHENMFWYRQDPGLGLRLIYFSYDVKMKEKGDIPEGYSVSREKKERFSLILESASTNQTSMYLCASSLDSTSLGNIQYFGAGTRLSVL.

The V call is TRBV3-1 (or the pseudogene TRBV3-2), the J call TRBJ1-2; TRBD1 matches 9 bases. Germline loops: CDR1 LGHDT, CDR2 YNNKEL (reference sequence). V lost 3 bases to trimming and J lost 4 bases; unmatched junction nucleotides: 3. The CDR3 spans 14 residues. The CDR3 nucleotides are TGTGCCAGCAGCCACTGGACAGGGGCCTATGGCTACACCTTC. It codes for CASSHWTGAYGYTF.

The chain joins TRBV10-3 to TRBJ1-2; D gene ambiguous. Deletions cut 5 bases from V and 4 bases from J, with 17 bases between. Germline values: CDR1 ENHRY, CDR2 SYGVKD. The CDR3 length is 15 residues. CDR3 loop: CAISIVPGEGYGYTF. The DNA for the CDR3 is TGTGCCATCAGTATAGTCCCCGGGGAGGGCTATGGCTACACCTTC.

The CDR3 nucleotides are TGTGCCAGCAGTTTATGGGGGACTGGGGAAGGCGAGCAGTACTTC. Translation gives CASSLWGTGEGEQYF. The rearrangement links TRBV28 to TRBJ2-7; D is possibly TRBD2 (6 bases). Looked up from germline, CDR1 is MDHEN and CDR2 is SYDVKM. The V gene lost 0 bases and the J gene lost 6 bases, with 15 bases spanning the gap. This CDR3 comprises 15 residues. Full variable domain (outside the CDR3, taken from reference TRBV28 and TRBJ2-7): DVKVTQSSRYLVKRTGEKVFLECVQDMDHENMFWYRQDPGLGLRLIYFSYDVKMKEKGDIPEGYSVSREKKERFSLILESASTNQTSMYLCASSLWGTGEGEQYFGPGTRLTVT.

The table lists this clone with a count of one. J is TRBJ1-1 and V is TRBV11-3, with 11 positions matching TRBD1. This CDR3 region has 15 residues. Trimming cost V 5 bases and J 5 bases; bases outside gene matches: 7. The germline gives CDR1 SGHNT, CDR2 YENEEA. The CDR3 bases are TGTGCCAGCAGCCCCGGTGGGACAGGGGGGACTGAAGCTTTCTTT. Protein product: CASSPGGTGGTEAFF.

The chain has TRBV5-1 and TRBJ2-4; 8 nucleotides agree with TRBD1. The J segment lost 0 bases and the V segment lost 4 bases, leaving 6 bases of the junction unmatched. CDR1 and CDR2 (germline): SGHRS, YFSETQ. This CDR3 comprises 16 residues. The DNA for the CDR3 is TGCGCCAGCAGCAAAACAGGGGGGATAGCCAAAAACATTCAGTACTTC. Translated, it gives CASSKTGGIAKNIQYF.

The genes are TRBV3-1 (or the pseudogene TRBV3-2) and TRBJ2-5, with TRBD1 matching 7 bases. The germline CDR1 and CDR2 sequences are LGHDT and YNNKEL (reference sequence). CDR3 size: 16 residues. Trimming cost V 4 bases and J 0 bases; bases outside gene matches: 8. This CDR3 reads CASSLTSGQHQETQYF. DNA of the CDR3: TGTGCCAGCAGCCTAACGTCGGGACAGCACCAAGAGACCCAGTACTTC.